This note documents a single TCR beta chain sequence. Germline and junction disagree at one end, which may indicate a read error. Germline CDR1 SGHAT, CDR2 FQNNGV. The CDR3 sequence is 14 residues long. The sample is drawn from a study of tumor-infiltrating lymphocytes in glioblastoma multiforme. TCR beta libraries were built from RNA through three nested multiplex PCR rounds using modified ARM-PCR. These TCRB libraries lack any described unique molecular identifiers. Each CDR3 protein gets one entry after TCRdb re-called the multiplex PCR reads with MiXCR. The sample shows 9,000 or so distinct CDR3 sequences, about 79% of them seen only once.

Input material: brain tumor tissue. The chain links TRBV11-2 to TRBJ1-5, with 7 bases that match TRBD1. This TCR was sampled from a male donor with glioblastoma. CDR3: CAGSQGGGAQPQHF. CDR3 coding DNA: TGTGCCGGCAGTCAGGGGGGGGGGGCTCAGCCCCAGCATTTT.